The 32 T cell receptor beta chains in this list originate from one sample, sequenced in a study of identical twins' blood T cells. Via MiXCR, TCRdb re-called the 5' RACE reads, giving one row per CDR3 protein. The sample yields fewer than 450,000 distinct CDR3 sequences, about 28% seen once. The sequenced material came from PBMCs. Receptors originate from a woman aged 18-49 years in good health.

A word on this clonotype: At one boundary the junction diverges from the germline segment, which might be a read error. V gene TRBV10-3 combines with J gene TRBJ2-7; D might be TRBD1 or TRBD2, each matching 5 bases. This CDR3 is built from 11 residues. Per the germline V gene, CDR1 is ENHRY and CDR2 is SYGVKD. The CDR3 DNA follows: TGTGCCATCGCGACAGACTACGATCAGTACTTC. Protein: CAIATDYDQYF.

This clonotype showed up just a few times. The chain is built from TRBV27 and TRBJ1-6; D might be TRBD1 (5 bases). The germline V gene has CDR1 MNHEY and CDR2 SMNVEV (reference sequence). V was clipped by 3 bases and J by 6 bases, with 9 bases between them. The CDR3 has 14 residues. CDR3 in amino acids: CASSLSRANSPLHF. DNA of the CDR3: TGTGCCAGCAGTTTGAGCAGGGCTAATTCACCCCTCCACTTT.

This rearrangement joins TRBV7-2 to TRBJ1-2; D gene unclear. With 7 bases removed from V and 2 bases from J, the gap between germline ends came to 17 bases. CDR1 is SGHTA, CDR2 FQGNSA, per germline. CDR3 length equals 15 residues. Here the CDR3 reads CASTQGNRPNYGYTF. The DNA of the CDR3 is TGTGCCAGCACCCAAGGGAACAGACCAAACTATGGCTACACCTTC.

This clonotype was picked up many times. This chain connects TRBV4-1 to TRBJ2-4, with D perhaps TRBD2 (6 bases). From germline, CDR1 is MGHRA and CDR2 YSYEKL. The CDR3 is 17 amino acids. Trimming left V 2 bases short and J 0 bases short, with 14 bases between. The CDR3 loop is CASSQPTRGLAKNIQYF. Here the CDR3 DNA reads TGCGCCAGCAGCCAACCGACTAGAGGACTAGCCAAAAACATTCAGTACTTC.

CDR3 sequence (DNA): TGTGCCAGCATGTTGACTAGCGGGATTTACAATGAGCAGTTCTTC. Amino acid sequence: CASMLTSGIYNEQFF. This chain uses TRBV27 with TRBJ2-1; 11 bases are shared with TRBD2. There are 15 residues in the CDR3. Germline V gene sequence: CDR1 MNHEY, CDR2 SMNVEV (reference sequence). V trimming: 7 bases; J trimming: 4 bases; junction bases outside the gene matches: 6.

This clonotype was observed a few times. The rearrangement links TRBV7-9 to TRBJ1-1; no firm D call. The CDR3 runs 13 residues. V dropped 7 bases and J dropped 5 bases, with 14 bases sitting between them. Germline assignment: CDR1 SEHNR and CDR2 FQNEAQ (reference sequence). DNA for the CDR3: TGTGCCAGCACTTTTGGGGTAGGAACTGAAGCTTTCTTT. Translating it yields CASTFGVGTEAFF.

The gene calls are TRBV11-2 and TRBJ1-4, with D perhaps TRBD1 (5 bases). CDR3 length: 16 residues. Germline V gene data show CDR1 as SGHAT and CDR2 as FQNNGV. V lost 6 bases and J lost 2, with 16 bases in between. This chain's CDR3 is CASRPTPTDTNEKLFF. DNA for the CDR3: TGTGCCAGCAGACCTACACCGACAGACACTAATGAAAAACTGTTTTTT.

This clonotype came up a few times. The CDR3, as DNA: TGTGCCAGCAGTTACTCCAAAAACATTCAGTACTTC. This encodes CASSYSKNIQYF. This chain joins TRBV6-6 and TRBJ2-4, with D unresolved. V was trimmed by 0 bases and J by 3 bases, leaving 0 bases between them. The CDR3 loop spans 12 amino acids. Per the germline V gene, CDR1 is MNHNY and CDR2 is SVGAGI (reference sequence).

The CDR3: CASSRGVVTAEAFF. DNA of the CDR3: TGTGCCAGCAGCCGAGGGGTCGTGACGGCTGAAGCTTTCTTT. J is TRBJ1-1 and V is TRBV7-2; tentatively, D is TRBD1 (5 bases). This CDR3 has 14 amino acids. Trimming shortened V by 5 bases and J by 6 bases, and 16 bases separated the two germline ends. Germline loops: CDR1 SGHTA, CDR2 FQGNSA.

This clonotype was detected a few times. The chain has TRBV18 and TRBJ1-2, with D uncertain. Germline CDR1 KGHSH, CDR2 LQKENI. The ends were cut back, 2 bases at V and 8 bases at J, with 9 bases in the middle. This CDR3 region has 12 residues. This CDR3 is CASSPDAGGYTF. The CDR3, as DNA: TGTGCCAGCTCACCAGATGCTGGAGGCTACACCTTC.

This clonotype was seen only a few times. DNA of the CDR3: TGTGCCAGCCGCGGGCCTCCCTACACAGATACGCAGTATTTT. This gives the protein CASRGPPYTDTQYF. The V gene is TRBV11-2, the J gene TRBJ2-3; D possibly corresponds to TRBD2 (5 bases). This CDR3 spans 14 amino acids. V was cut by 8 bases and J by 2 bases, with 14 bases left in between. Germline CDR1 reads SGHAT; CDR2 reads FQNNGV.

This clonotype has more than one count but fewer than ten. CDR3 sequence reads: CASTATAGLADTQYF. The CDR3 nucleotides are TGTGCCAGCACCGCAACGGCAGGGTTAGCAGATACGCAGTATTTT. This rearrangement joins TRBV2 to TRBJ2-3, with D possibly being TRBD1 (5 bases). The CDR3 loop spans 15 amino acids. Trimming pared 7 bases from V and 4 bases from J, leaving 18 bases between. Germline loops: CDR1 SNHLY, CDR2 FYNNEI.

The chain has TRBV30 and TRBJ1-3, with D uncertain. The CDR3 loop spans 16 amino acids. Trimming took 0 bases from V and 3 from J, leaving 15 bases between them. From germline, CDR1 is GTSNPN and CDR2 SVGIG (reference sequence). In nucleotides, the CDR3 is TGTGCCTGGAGTGTACTACCAGTAGAATTTGGAAACACCATATATTTT. Translating it yields CAWSVLPVEFGNTIYF.

This clonotype has a handful of counts. The CDR3 does not close with the conserved phenylalanine or tryptophan, likely indicating a read error. It is unclear where the CDR3 begins or ends on the DNA, so no DNA is shown, and the CDR3 is as TCRdb lists it. The V gene is TRBV9, the J gene TRBJ1-2; TRBD1 is the table's D call, not checked against the DNA. Germline V lookup: CDR1 SGDLS, CDR2 YYNGEE. Including both end residues, the CDR3 is 13 amino acids long. The CDR3 region is CASSATDEGEFYI.

The genes are TRBV11-3 and TRBJ1-4, with 8 bases aligning to TRBD1. CDR1 and CDR2 from the germline V gene are SGHNT and YENEEA. V was clipped by 4 bases and J by 6 bases; unmatched bases: 1. The CDR3 sequence is 13 residues long. CDR3 nucleotides: TGTGCCAGCAGCTCGGACAGGGATGAAAAACTGTTTTTT. Protein sequence: CASSSDRDEKLFF.

This clonotype was picked up a small number of times. The chain employs TRBV6-5 and TRBJ2-7; possible D gene TRBD2, 5 bases. CDR1 and CDR2 (germline): MNHEY, SVGAGI. The CDR3 totals 15 residues. Between the trimmed V and J ends, which lost 6 bases and 1 base, there was a span of 16 bases. CDR3 protein: CASSAQQRPSYEQYF. The DNA of the CDR3 is TGTGCCAGCAGCGCACAGCAGCGGCCTTCCTACGAGCAGTACTTC.

This clonotype was counted between two and nine times. The rearrangement links TRBV9 to TRBJ1-2; no definite D call. The CDR3 has 12 amino acids. V was cut by 3 bases and J by 5 bases, with 8 bases left in between. Germline lookup yields CDR1 SGDLS and CDR2 YYNGEE. Here the CDR3 reads CASSGLRYGYTF. The CDR3 nucleotides are TGTGCCAGCAGCGGATTACGTTATGGCTACACCTTC.

This clonotype has just a few counts. This chain links TRBV3-1 with TRBJ2-3, with D uncertain. Per the germline V gene, CDR1 is LGHDT and CDR2 is YNNKEL (reference sequence). This CDR3 region has 16 residues. Trimming left V 2 bases short and J 0 bases short, with 12 bases between. This CDR3 reads CASSQQPGLSTDTQYF. Here the CDR3 DNA reads TGTGCCAGCAGCCAACAACCCGGGCTGAGCACAGATACGCAGTATTTT.

This clonotype was counted between two and nine times. The V gene is TRBV2, the J gene TRBJ1-1; D not resolved. V was trimmed by 6 bases and J by 2 bases, leaving 10 bases between them. The CDR3 runs to 13 residues. Germline lookup yields CDR1 SNHLY and CDR2 FYNNEI. The CDR3: CASRVEVNTEAFF. As DNA, the CDR3 is TGTGCCAGCAGGGTGGAGGTTAACACTGAAGCTTTCTTT.

In its sample, this clonotype was seen a few times. The chain recombines TRBV6-2 or TRBV6-3 with TRBJ1-5; maybe TRBD1 (5 bases). Germline CDR1 and CDR2: MNHEY and SVGEGT. V was shortened by 0 bases and J by 5 bases, with 14 bases between the two germline ends. The CDR3 loop spans 16 amino acids. The CDR3 coding sequence is TGTGCCAGCAGTTACTCCATATATGGGGACGATCAGCCCCAGCATTTT. This encodes CASSYSIYGDDQPQHF.

This sequence joins TRBV10-3 and TRBJ2-1; D is unresolved. The CDR3 covers 13 residues. V shed 3 bases and J shed 8 bases, with 11 bases lying between them. Germline-derived CDR1 and CDR2 are ENHRY and SYGVKD. The CDR3: CAISDSYADEQFF. The CDR3 DNA sequence: TGTGCCATCAGTGACTCGTACGCGGATGAGCAGTTCTTC.

This clonotype was found a few times. This chain connects TRBV7-2 to TRBJ1-5; no firm D call. The CDR3 contains 15 residues. The V and J ends lost 5 bases and 1 base respectively, with 12 bases between them. The V gene's germline CDR1 is SGHTA and CDR2 FQGNSA. CDR3 coding DNA: TGTGCCAGCAGCCGTCTTGGGAGGAGCAATCAGCCCCAGCATTTT. Residues: CASSRLGRSNQPQHF.

The DNA of the CDR3 is TGTGCCAGCAGTCGAACAGGGGGCTCCTACAATGAGCAGTTCTTC. Amino acid sequence: CASSRTGGSYNEQFF. The chain employs TRBV6-6 and TRBJ2-1, with TRBD1 matching over 8 bases. Per the germline V gene, CDR1 is MNHNY and CDR2 is SVGAGI (reference sequence). The V and J ends lost 5 bases and 0 bases, in that order; junction bases with no gene match: 3. This CDR3 contains 15 residues.

The chain carries TRBV7-2 and TRBJ1-1; no clear D. This CDR3 spans 14 amino acids. Trimming pared 6 bases from V and 4 bases from J, leaving 15 bases between. Germline V gene data show CDR1 as SGHTA and CDR2 as FQGNSA. CDR3 residues: CASRFGIKTTEAFF. Here the CDR3 DNA reads TGTGCCAGCAGGTTCGGAATCAAGACCACTGAAGCTTTCTTT.

Note on this clonotype: Compared with germline, one end of the junction differs, possibly owing to a read error. This chain joins TRBV20-1 and TRBJ2-1; D is unclear. CDR3 size: 13 residues. Per the germline V gene, CDR1 is DFQATT and CDR2 is SNEGSKA (reference sequence). The CDR3 DNA is TGCAGTGCTAGATGGAGCTCCTGCAATGAGCAGTTCTTC. Protein product: CSARWSSCNEQFF.

This sequence joins TRBV29-1 and TRBJ1-4, with TRBD1 matching 8 bases. J gave up 8 bases and V 5 bases, and 7 bases lay outside the gene matches. The CDR3 runs to 13 residues. Per the germline V gene, CDR1 is SQVTM and CDR2 is ANQGSEA. CDR3 sequence (DNA): TGCAGCGTTATCGGACAGGGTAGGGAAAAACTGTTTTTT. Translation gives CSVIGQGREKLFF.

This clonotype was recorded at least ten times. The chain recombines TRBV7-6 with TRBJ1-5; 7 bases line up with TRBD1. This CDR3 comprises 15 residues. Germline V CDR1 and CDR2: SGHVS, FNYEAQ. With V trimmed by 3 bases and J by 4 bases, 6 bases remained unmatched. The CDR3, as DNA: TGTGCCAGCAGCTTGAGGACAGGCCCAAATCAGCCCCAGCATTTT. It codes for CASSLRTGPNQPQHF.

Points on this clonotype: The junction shows a germline mismatch at one end, possibly a read error. The chain is built from TRBV6-1 and TRBJ1-5; perhaps TRBD1 as D (6 bases). CDR1 MNHNS and CDR2 SASEGT come from the germline V gene. The CDR3 consists of 16 residues. CDR3 in amino acids: CACSEGGFSGGQPQHF. The CDR3 nucleotides are TGTGCCTGCAGTGAAGGGGGGTTTTCGGGGGGTCAGCCCCAGCATTTT.

This clonotype showed up just a few times. The chain couples TRBV5-4 to TRBJ2-1; 9 bases align to TRBD2. Losses at the gene ends were 2 bases for V and 6 bases for J; bases not matched to a gene: 6. This CDR3 is built from 15 residues. Germline loops: CDR1 SGHNT, CDR2 YYREEE (reference sequence). The CDR3 sequence: CASSFGSGGANEQFF. The CDR3 DNA reads TGTGCCAGCAGCTTCGGTAGCGGGGGTGCCAATGAGCAGTTCTTC.

Only a few counts were recorded for this clonotype. The chain has TRBV5-6 and TRBJ1-2, with D possibly TRBD1 on 5 matching bases. This CDR3 is built from 14 residues. From germline, CDR1 is SGHDT and CDR2 YYEEEE. V was clipped by 10 bases and J by 4 bases, with 20 bases between them. CDR3 in DNA: TGTGCCGCATCACGGGGGTCTGAAGGCTATGGCTACACCTTC. This encodes CAASRGSEGYGYTF.

The rearrangement links TRBV2 to TRBJ1-2, with 7 bases that match TRBD1. There are 12 residues in the CDR3. Trimming at V came to 10 bases and at J to 2 bases, leaving 4 bases not matched to a gene. Germline V CDR1 and CDR2: SNHLY, FYNNEI. The CDR3 DNA is TGTGCCACGACACAGGGGAACTATGGCTACACCTTC. This codes for CATTQGNYGYTF. Supplemented by reference TRBV2 and TRBJ1-2, the full variable domain reads EPEVTQTPSHQVTQMGQEVILRCVPISNHLYFYWYRQILGQKVEFLVSFYNNEISEKSEIFDDQFSVERPDGSNFTLKIRSTKLEDSAMYFCATTQGNYGYTFGSGTRLTVV.

This clonotype has more than one count but fewer than ten. The chain links TRBV20-1 to TRBJ2-1, with TRBD2 as a possible D gene (7 bases). CDR3 length: 15 amino acids. The V and J ends lost 5 bases and 5 bases respectively, with 19 bases between them. The germline V gene encodes CDR1 DFQATT and CDR2 SNEGSKA (reference sequence). The CDR3 coding sequence is TGCAGTGCTGAAGGGGGAAGCGGGAAAAACAATGAGCAGTTCTTC. Residues: CSAEGGSGKNNEQFF.